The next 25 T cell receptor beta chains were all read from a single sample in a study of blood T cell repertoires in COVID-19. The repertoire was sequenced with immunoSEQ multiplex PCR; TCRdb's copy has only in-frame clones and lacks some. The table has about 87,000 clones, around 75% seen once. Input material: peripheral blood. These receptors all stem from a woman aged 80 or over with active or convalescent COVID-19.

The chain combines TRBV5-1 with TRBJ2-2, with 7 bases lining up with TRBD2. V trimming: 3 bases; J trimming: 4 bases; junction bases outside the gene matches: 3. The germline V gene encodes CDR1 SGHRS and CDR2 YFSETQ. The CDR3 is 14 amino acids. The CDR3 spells CASSSGGSTGELFF. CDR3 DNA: TGCGCCAGCAGCTCCGGGGGGAGCACCGGGGAGCTGTTTTTT.

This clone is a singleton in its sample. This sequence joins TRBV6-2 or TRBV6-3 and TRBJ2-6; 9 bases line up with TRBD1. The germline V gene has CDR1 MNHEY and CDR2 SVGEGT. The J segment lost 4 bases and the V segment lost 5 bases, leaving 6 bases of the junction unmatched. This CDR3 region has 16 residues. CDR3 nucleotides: TGTGCCAGCAGTAGACAGGGGGTTAACGGGGCCAACGTCCTGACTTTC. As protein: CASSRQGVNGANVLTF.

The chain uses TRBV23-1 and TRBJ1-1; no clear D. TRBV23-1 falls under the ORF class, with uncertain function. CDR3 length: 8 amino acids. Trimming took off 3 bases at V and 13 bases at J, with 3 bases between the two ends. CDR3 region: CASSHLFF. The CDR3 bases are TGCGCCAGCAGTCATCTTTTCTTT.

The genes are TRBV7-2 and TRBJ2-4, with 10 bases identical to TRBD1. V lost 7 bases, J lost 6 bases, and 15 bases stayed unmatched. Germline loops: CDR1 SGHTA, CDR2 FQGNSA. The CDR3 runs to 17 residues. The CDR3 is CASNPGTGVVRGNIQYF. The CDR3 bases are TGTGCCAGCAACCCTGGGACAGGGGTCGTCCGGGGAAACATTCAGTACTTC.

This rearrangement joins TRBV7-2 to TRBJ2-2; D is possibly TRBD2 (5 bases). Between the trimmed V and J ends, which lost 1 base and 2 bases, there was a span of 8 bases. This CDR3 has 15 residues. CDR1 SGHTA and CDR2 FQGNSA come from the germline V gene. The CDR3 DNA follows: TGTGCCAGCAGCTTAGGGACTCCAAACACCGGGGAGCTGTTTTTT. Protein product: CASSLGTPNTGELFF.

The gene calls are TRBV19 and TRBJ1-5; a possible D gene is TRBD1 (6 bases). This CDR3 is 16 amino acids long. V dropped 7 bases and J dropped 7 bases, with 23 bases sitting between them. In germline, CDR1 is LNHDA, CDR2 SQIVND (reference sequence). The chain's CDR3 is CASNHIATGWGQPQHF. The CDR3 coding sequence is TGTGCCAGTAATCACATTGCGACAGGCTGGGGGCAGCCCCAGCATTTT.

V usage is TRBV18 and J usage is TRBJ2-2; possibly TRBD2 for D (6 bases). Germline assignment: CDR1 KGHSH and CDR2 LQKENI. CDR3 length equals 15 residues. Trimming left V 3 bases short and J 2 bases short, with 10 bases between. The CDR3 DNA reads TGTGCCAGCTCACCCCCAGCGGGTAACACCGGGGAGCTGTTTTTT. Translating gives CASSPPAGNTGELFF. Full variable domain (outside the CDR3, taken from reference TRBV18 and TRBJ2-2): NAGVMQNPRHLVRRRGQEARLRCSPMKGHSHVYWYRQLPEEGLKFMVYLQKENIIDESGMPKERFSAEFPKEGPSILRIQQVVRGDSAAYFCASSPPAGNTGELFFGEGSRLTVL.

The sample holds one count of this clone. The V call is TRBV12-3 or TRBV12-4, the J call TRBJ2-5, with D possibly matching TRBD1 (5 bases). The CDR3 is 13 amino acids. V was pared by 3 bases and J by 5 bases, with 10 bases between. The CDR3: CASSFTGSETQYF. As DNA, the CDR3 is TGTGCCAGCAGTTTCACAGGATCCGAGACCCAGTACTTC.

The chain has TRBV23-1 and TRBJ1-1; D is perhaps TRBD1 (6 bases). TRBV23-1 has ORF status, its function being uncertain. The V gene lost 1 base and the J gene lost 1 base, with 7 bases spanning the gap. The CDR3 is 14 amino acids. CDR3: CASSQWGPNTEAFF. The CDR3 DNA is TGCGCCAGCAGTCAATGGGGGCCGAACACTGAAGCTTTCTTT.

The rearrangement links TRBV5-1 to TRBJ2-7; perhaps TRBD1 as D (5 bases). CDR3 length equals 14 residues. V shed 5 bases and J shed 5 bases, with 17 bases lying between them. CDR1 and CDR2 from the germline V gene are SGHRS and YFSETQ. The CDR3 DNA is TGCGCCAGCAGTCCCCCGACGAGACAGCACGAGCAGTACTTC. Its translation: CASSPPTRQHEQYF.

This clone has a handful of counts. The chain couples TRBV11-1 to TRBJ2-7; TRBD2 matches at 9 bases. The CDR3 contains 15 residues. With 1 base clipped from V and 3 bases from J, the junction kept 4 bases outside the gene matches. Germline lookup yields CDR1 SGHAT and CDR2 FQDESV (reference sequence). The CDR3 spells CASSLGLAGNYEQYF. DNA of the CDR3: TGTGCCAGCAGCTTAGGGCTAGCGGGGAACTACGAGCAGTACTTC.

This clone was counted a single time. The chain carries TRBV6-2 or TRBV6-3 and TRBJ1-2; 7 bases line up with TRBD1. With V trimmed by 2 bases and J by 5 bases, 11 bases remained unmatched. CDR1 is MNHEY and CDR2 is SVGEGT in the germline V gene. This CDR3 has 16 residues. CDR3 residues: CASSYGTSTGKYGYTF. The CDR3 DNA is TGTGCCAGCAGTTACGGAACCTCGACAGGGAAATATGGCTACACCTTC.

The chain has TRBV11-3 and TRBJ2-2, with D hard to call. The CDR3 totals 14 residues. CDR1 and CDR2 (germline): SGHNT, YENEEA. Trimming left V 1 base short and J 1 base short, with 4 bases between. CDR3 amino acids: CASSLGQNTGELFF. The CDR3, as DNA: TGTGCCAGCAGCTTAGGACAGAACACCGGGGAGCTGTTTTTT.

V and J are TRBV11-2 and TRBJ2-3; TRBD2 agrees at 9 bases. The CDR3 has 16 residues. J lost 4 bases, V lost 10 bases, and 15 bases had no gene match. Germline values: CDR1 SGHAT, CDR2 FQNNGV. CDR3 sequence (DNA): TGTGCCACCCGGGGCGCGGGAGGGCCGCGTGCAGATACGCAGTATTTT. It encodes CATRGAGGPRADTQYF.

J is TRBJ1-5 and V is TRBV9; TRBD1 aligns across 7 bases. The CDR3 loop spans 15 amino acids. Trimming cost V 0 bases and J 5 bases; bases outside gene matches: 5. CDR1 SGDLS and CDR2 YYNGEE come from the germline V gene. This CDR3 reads CASSVEGGLDQPQHF. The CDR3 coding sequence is TGTGCCAGCAGCGTAGAAGGGGGCTTGGATCAGCCCCAGCATTTT.

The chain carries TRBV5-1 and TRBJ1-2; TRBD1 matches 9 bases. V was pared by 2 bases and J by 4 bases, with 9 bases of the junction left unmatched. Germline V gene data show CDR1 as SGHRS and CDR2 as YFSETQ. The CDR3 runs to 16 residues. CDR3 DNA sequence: TGCGCCAGCAGCTTCCCCTCACAGGGGGCGAGCTATGGCTACACCTTC. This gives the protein CASSFPSQGASYGYTF.

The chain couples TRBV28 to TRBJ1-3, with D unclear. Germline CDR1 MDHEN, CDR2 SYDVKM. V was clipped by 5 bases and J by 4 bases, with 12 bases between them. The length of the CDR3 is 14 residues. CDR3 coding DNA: TGTGCCAGCAGTCAACATGGCTCCGGAAACACCATATATTTT. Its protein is CASSQHGSGNTIYF.

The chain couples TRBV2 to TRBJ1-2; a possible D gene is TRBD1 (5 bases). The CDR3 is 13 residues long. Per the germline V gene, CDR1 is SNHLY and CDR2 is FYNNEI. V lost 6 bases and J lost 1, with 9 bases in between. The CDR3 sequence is CASRGQLNYGYTF. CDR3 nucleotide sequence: TGTGCCAGCAGGGGGCAGCTTAACTATGGCTACACCTTC. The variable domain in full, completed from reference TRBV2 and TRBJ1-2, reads EPEVTQTPSHQVTQMGQEVILRCVPISNHLYFYWYRQILGQKVEFLVSFYNNEISEKSEIFDDQFSVERPDGSNFTLKIRSTKLEDSAMYFCASRGQLNYGYTFGSGTRLTVV.

CDR3 protein: CSVEGPGKAFF. DNA of the CDR3: TGCAGCGTTGAAGGCCCAGGAAAAGCTTTCTTT. V is TRBV29-1 and J is TRBJ1-1, with unresolved D. This CDR3 comprises 11 residues. Germline lookup yields CDR1 SQVTM and CDR2 ANQGSEA. V lost 1 base and J lost 9, with 9 bases in between.

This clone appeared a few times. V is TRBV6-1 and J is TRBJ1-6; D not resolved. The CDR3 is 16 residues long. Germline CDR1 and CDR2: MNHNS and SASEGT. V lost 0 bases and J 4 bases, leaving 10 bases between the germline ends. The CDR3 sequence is CASSEATAPYNSPLHF. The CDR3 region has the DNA TGTGCCAGCAGTGAAGCTACAGCACCGTATAATTCACCCCTCCACTTT.

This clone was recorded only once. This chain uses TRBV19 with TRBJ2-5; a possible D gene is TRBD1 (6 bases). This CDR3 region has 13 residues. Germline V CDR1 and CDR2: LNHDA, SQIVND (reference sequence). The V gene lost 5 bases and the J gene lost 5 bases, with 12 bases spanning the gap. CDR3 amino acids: CASSPGAGETQYF. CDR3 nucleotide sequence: TGTGCCAGTAGTCCAGGGGCAGGGGAGACCCAGTACTTC.

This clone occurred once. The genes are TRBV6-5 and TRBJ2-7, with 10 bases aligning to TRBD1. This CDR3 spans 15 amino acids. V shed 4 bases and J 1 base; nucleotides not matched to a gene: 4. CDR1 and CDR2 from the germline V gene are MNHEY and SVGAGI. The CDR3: CASSSPGQGSYEQYF. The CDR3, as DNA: TGTGCCAGCAGTTCTCCGGGACAGGGGTCCTACGAGCAGTACTTC.

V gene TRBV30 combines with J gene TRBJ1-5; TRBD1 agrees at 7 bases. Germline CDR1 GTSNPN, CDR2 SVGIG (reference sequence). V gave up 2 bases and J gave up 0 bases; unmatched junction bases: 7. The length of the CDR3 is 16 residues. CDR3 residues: CAWSHAGGYSNQPQHF. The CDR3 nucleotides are TGTGCCTGGAGTCACGCAGGGGGGTATAGCAATCAGCCCCAGCATTTT. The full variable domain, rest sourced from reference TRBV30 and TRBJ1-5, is SQTIHQWPATLVQPVGSPLSLECTVEGTSNPNLYWYRQAAGRGLQLLFYSVGIGQISSEVPQNLSASRPQDRQFILSSKKLLLSDSGFYLCAWSHAGGYSNQPQHFGDGTRLSIL.

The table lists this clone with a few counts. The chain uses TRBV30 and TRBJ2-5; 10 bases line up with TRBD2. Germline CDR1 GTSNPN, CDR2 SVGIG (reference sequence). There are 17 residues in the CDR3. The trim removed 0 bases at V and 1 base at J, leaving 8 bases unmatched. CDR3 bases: TGTGCCTGGAGTGTTCCAGCGGGAGGGACCGCCCAAGAGACCCAGTACTTC. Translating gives CAWSVPAGGTAQETQYF.

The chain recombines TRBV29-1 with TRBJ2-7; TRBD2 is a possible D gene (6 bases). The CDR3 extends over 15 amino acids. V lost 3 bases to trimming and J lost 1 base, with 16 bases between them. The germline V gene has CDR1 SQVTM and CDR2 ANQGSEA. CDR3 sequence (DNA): TGCAGCGTTGATGGGGGGTCGGGAGCGTCCTACGAGCAGTACTTC. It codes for CSVDGGSGASYEQYF.